This paragraph reports one TCR beta chain. Its antigen is still unknown. Unique molecular identifiers were built into the TCR beta cDNA libraries. Roughly 500,000 cDNA molecules were obtained per 1 to 10 million input T cells. MiXCR, run by TCRdb on the PCR reads, gives a single entry per CDR3 protein. The sample has roughly 580,000 distinct CDR3 sequences, 44% seen once. The data originate from a study of post-analysis software for immune sequencing data. Background on the study: Courses of disease covered relapsing-remitting, secondary progressive and progressive-relapsing multiple sclerosis. Study conclusions and caveats: Versus controls, multiple sclerosis patients showed significantly lower diversity (normalized Chao1). About five TRBV segments appeared more often in patients than in controls, and TRBV5-6, TRBV5-1 and TRBV20-1 were among these.

The trim removed 2 bases at V and 0 bases at J, leaving 6 bases unmatched. Germline V CDR1 and CDR2: MNHEY, SVGAGI. This CDR3 is 19 amino acids long. Sequenced input: blood. This clonotype was obtained from a girl under 18 with multiple sclerosis. The gene calls are TRBV6-5 and TRBJ2-1, with TRBD2 matching over 14 bases. The CDR3 reads CASSYRTSGRTSSYNEQFF. The CDR3, as DNA: TGTGCCAGCAGTTACCGGACTAGCGGGAGGACGAGCTCCTACAATGAGCAGTTCTTC.